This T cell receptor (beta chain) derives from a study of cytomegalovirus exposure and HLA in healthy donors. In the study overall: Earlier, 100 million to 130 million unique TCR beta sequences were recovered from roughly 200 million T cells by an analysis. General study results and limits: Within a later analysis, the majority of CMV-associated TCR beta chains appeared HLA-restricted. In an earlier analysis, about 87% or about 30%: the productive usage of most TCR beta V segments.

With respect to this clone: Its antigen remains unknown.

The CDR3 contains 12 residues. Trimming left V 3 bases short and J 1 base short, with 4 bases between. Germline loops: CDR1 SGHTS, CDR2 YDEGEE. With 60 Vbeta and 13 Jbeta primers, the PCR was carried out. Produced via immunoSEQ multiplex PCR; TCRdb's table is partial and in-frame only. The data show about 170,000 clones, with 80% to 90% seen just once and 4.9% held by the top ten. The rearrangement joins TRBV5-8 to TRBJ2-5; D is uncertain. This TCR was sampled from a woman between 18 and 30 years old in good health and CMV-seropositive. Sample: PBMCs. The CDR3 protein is CASSSSQETQYF. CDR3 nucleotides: TGTGCCAGCAGCTCCTCCCAAGAGACCCAGTACTTC.